This T cell receptor (beta chain) was identified during a study of shared clonotypes between healthy human individuals. Study conclusions and caveats: Among four donors, approximately 5% of naive CD4 clonotypes were found in common.

Profiled with immunoSEQ multiplex PCR; TCRdb holds only in-frame clones, not every one. The sample holds a few million clones, approximately 90% seen once. The study drew all its donors from Caucasian adults living in Nashville, Tennessee. The germline V gene encodes CDR1 SGHRS and CDR2 YFSETQ. The CDR3 loop spans 16 amino acids. The V and J ends lost 0 bases and 1 base respectively, with 11 bases between them. To note about this clone: The antigen is undetermined.

Sequencing was carried out using naive CD4+ T cells sorted from blood. Subset here: CD45RA+ positively selected. The chain links TRBV5-1 to TRBJ2-4; D gene unclear. This receptor was obtained from a young man in good health. The CDR3 reads CASSLGGSSAKNIQYF. In DNA, the CDR3 is TGCGCCAGCAGCTTGGGAGGTAGCAGTGCCAAAAACATTCAGTACTTC.